This T cell receptor (beta chain) is drawn from a study of cytomegalovirus exposure and HLA in healthy donors. Researchers ran the PCR with 60 Vbeta and 13 Jbeta primers. TCRdb keeps only in-frame clones here, not all; method: immunoSEQ multiplex PCR. The sample gives roughly 130,000 clones, over 75% of which show up once; 2.1% is in the top ten. Trimming stripped 5 bases from V and 4 bases from J, with 18 bases between. This CDR3 contains 15 residues. The germline gives CDR1 MDHEN, CDR2 SYDVKM. The chain recombines TRBV28 with TRBJ2-7; D may be TRBD1 (5 bases). The source material was PBMCs. The receptor's source is a man younger than 40 in good health and CMV-seronegative. The CDR3: CASSPRSRTTYEQYF. In DNA, the CDR3 is TGTGCCAGCAGTCCGAGGTCGAGGACAACTTACGAGCAGTACTTC.